The clone carrying this T cell receptor beta chain has only one observation. Its antigen is not identified. The donors were part of the 120-subject validation cohort, which stood apart from the approximately 670-subject first cohort. Germline CDR1 and CDR2: MGHRA and YSYEKL. CDR3 length equals 19 residues. The V segment lost 3 bases and the J segment 0 bases; nucleotides outside the gene matches: 10. This sample stems from a study of cytomegalovirus exposure and HLA in healthy donors. Background on the study: The 120 validation repertoires matched the roughly 700 first-cohort repertoires in platform, a later analysis reported. Study conclusions and caveats: The study flagged some 170 TCR beta chains as cytomegalovirus-associated. Reported performance of the classifier showed diagnosis of cytomegalovirus status with high specificity and sensitivity.

The data were produced by immunoSEQ multiplex PCR, yet TCRdb's version contains in-frame clones alone and is incomplete. The table includes 45,000 to 70,000 clones, approximately 95% detected once. The receptor's source is a woman aged 18-35 years in good health and CMV-seronegative. Sequencing used PBMCs. This chain uses TRBV4-1 with TRBJ2-2, with 10 bases matching TRBD2. The CDR3 DNA reads TGCGCCAGCAGCCATGGTGGACTAGCGGTGAGCACGAACACCGGGGAGCTGTTTTTT. Protein: CASSHGGLAVSTNTGELFF.